These T cell receptor beta chains were read from a single sample in a study of radiation and T cells in renal cell carcinoma. Here immunoSEQ multiplex PCR was the method, and the copy in TCRdb shows in-frame clones only, minus some. The sample consists of more than 150,000 clones, approximately 86% of them appearing once. The sequencing used blood, collected from a patient whose treatment included radiotherapy and nephrectomy. The receptors were sampled from a woman aged 45-65 years with renal cell carcinoma. The CDR3 runs from the conserved cysteine through the conserved F or W. The order of the fields is J gene, D gene, V gene, clone size, CDR3 DNA, CDR3 protein. A D gene is named only where the DNA matches it firmly. Clone size appears in some rows only: once, few, many, or a class for an expanded clone.

j_gene: TRBJ1-3
d_gene: NA
v_gene: TRBV6-1
abundance: few
CDR3nt: TGTGCCAGCAGTCGAAACACCATATATTTT
CDR3aa: CASSRNTIYF

j_gene: TRBJ2-1
d_gene: TRBD2
v_gene: TRBV13
abundance: NA
CDR3nt: TGTGCCAGCAGCTCCCTAAGGGGAGGCGGGGGGTACAATGAGCAGTTCTTC
CDR3aa: CASSSLRGGGGYNEQFF

j_gene: TRBJ1-1
d_gene: TRBD1
v_gene: TRBV5-4
abundance: NA
CDR3nt: TGTGCCAGCAGCACATCCGGGACAGGGGGCCTTGAAGCTTTCTTT
CDR3aa: CASSTSGTGGLEAFF

j_gene: TRBJ2-1
d_gene: NA
v_gene: TRBV4-2
abundance: NA
CDR3nt: TGTGCCAGCAGCCCCCAGGAGGGGGCGGCCTATAATGAGCAGTTCTTC
CDR3aa: CASSPQEGAAYNEQFF

j_gene: TRBJ1-5
d_gene: NA
v_gene: TRBV7-9
abundance: NA
CDR3nt: TGTGCCAGCAGCCTCGGGTCGGGGTATAGCAATCAGCCCCAGCATTTT
CDR3aa: CASSLGSGYSNQPQHF

j_gene: TRBJ2-2
d_gene: NA
v_gene: TRBV5-1
abundance: NA
CDR3nt: TGCGCCAGCAGTCAGACGGGGGCCATGAACACCGGGGAGCTGTTTTTT
CDR3aa: CASSQTGAMNTGELFF

j_gene: TRBJ1-5
d_gene: NA
v_gene: TRBV29-1
abundance: NA
CDR3nt: TGCAGCGTTGCTCATGGAAGGGATCAGCCCCAGCATTTT
CDR3aa: CSVAHGRDQPQHF

j_gene: TRBJ2-1
d_gene: NA
v_gene: TRBV7-3
abundance: NA
CDR3nt: TGTGCCAGCAGCGGTGGGGCCGACAATGAGCAGTTCTTC
CDR3aa: CASSGGADNEQFF

j_gene: TRBJ1-1
d_gene: TRBD1
v_gene: TRBV6-1
abundance: NA
CDR3nt: TGTGCCAGCAGCCCTACAGGGGGCAGTACTGAAGCTTTCTTT
CDR3aa: CASSPTGGSTEAFF

j_gene: TRBJ2-1
d_gene: TRBD2
v_gene: TRBV4-2
abundance: NA
CDR3nt: TGTGCCAGCAGCCAAGAACGGCTAGCGGGGGGTCAGAATGAGCAGTTCTTC
CDR3aa: CASSQERLAGGQNEQFF

j_gene: TRBJ1-5
d_gene: NA
v_gene: TRBV5-8
abundance: NA
CDR3nt: TGTGCCAGCGGAGTCTCCCCCGGGCATTTT
CDR3aa: CASGVSPGHF

j_gene: TRBJ1-1
d_gene: TRBD1
v_gene: TRBV10-3
abundance: NA
CDR3nt: TGTGCCATCAGTGAGTCGTGGGGACAGGGGGCGGGGAACACTGAAGCTTTCTTT
CDR3aa: CAISESWGQGAGNTEAFF

j_gene: TRBJ2-5
d_gene: TRBD2
v_gene: TRBV6-5
abundance: NA
CDR3nt: TGTGCCAGCTATAATAGCGGGGCCGAGACCCAGTACTTC
CDR3aa: CASYNSGAETQYF

j_gene: TRBJ1-5
d_gene: NA
v_gene: TRBV6-6
abundance: NA
CDR3nt: TGTGCCAGCAGACGACGGGAAAACAATCAGCCCCAGCATTTT
CDR3aa: CASRRRENNQPQHF

j_gene: TRBJ1-1
d_gene: TRBD1
v_gene: TRBV7-3
abundance: NA
CDR3nt: TGTGCCAGCAGCTTTGACAGGGGATCTGAAGCTTTCTTT
CDR3aa: CASSFDRGSEAFF

j_gene: TRBJ2-3
d_gene: NA
v_gene: TRBV6-1
abundance: NA
CDR3nt: TGTGCCAGCATAGTCCGGAGCACAGATACGCAGTATTTT
CDR3aa: CASIVRSTDTQYF

j_gene: TRBJ2-5
d_gene: TRBD2
v_gene: TRBV29-1
abundance: NA
CDR3nt: TGCAGCATTTCTGGCGGGGGGGGGCCGGAGACCCAGTACTTC
CDR3aa: CSISGGGGPETQYF

j_gene: TRBJ1-2
d_gene: NA
v_gene: TRBV5-8
abundance: NA
CDR3nt: TGTGCCAGCAGCTTGGCCGAAAGGGGAGCCGGCTACACCTTC
CDR3aa: CASSLAERGAGYTF

j_gene: TRBJ1-4
d_gene: NA
v_gene: TRBV7-9
abundance: NA
CDR3nt: TGTGCCAGCAGTGTGGAAAAACTGTTTTTT
CDR3aa: CASSVEKLFF

j_gene: TRBJ2-2
d_gene: NA
v_gene: TRBV2
abundance: NA
CDR3nt: TGTGCCAGCAGTGAAAGGGAGAGGGTATTGACCGGGGAGCTGTTTTTT
CDR3aa: CASSERERVLTGELFF

j_gene: TRBJ1-1
d_gene: TRBD1
v_gene: TRBV7-2
abundance: NA
CDR3nt: TGTGCCAGCAGCTCCTGGGCAGGGGGGAGCACTGAAGCTTTCTTT
CDR3aa: CASSSWAGGSTEAFF

j_gene: TRBJ1-3
d_gene: NA
v_gene: TRBV11-3
abundance: NA
CDR3nt: TGTGCCAGCAGCTTAGGGATGGACTCTGGAAACACCATATATTTT
CDR3aa: CASSLGMDSGNTIYF

j_gene: TRBJ1-1
d_gene: NA
v_gene: TRBV19
abundance: NA
CDR3nt: TGTGCCAGTAGTATAAAAGGGAACACTGAAGCTTTCTTT
CDR3aa: CASSIKGNTEAFF

j_gene: TRBJ2-1
d_gene: TRBD1
v_gene: TRBV2
abundance: NA
CDR3nt: TGTGCCAGCAGTGTAGCGGGACAGGGGGTTTACAATGAGCAGTTCTTC
CDR3aa: CASSVAGQGVYNEQFF

j_gene: TRBJ2-1
d_gene: NA
v_gene: TRBV19
abundance: NA
CDR3nt: TGTGCCAGTAGTATAGGAGGGGTTAGTCAGGATGAGCAGTTCTTC
CDR3aa: CASSIGGVSQDEQFF

j_gene: TRBJ2-3
d_gene: TRBD1
v_gene: TRBV5-4
abundance: NA
CDR3nt: TGTGCCAGCAGCCTGACAGGGCCAGGGGATACGCAGTATTTT
CDR3aa: CASSLTGPGDTQYF

j_gene: TRBJ2-5
d_gene: TRBD1
v_gene: TRBV19
abundance: NA
CDR3nt: TGTGCCAGTAGTACTACGACAGGGTCACGAGAGACCCAGTACTTC
CDR3aa: CASSTTTGSRETQYF

j_gene: TRBJ1-1
d_gene: NA
v_gene: TRBV19
abundance: once
CDR3nt: TGTGCCAGTAGTATAGGCCTTCTCATGGGGGCTGAAGCTTTCTTT
CDR3aa: CASSIGLLMGAEAFF

j_gene: TRBJ2-1
d_gene: NA
v_gene: TRBV11-2
abundance: NA
CDR3nt: TGTGCCAGCAGCTTCAGTGAGCAGTTCTTC
CDR3aa: CASSFSEQFF

j_gene: TRBJ2-1
d_gene: NA
v_gene: TRBV4-3
abundance: NA
CDR3nt: TGCGCCAGCAGCCAAGGGGAAGCCTCCTACAATGAGCAGTTCTTC
CDR3aa: CASSQGEASYNEQFF

j_gene: TRBJ1-1
d_gene: NA
v_gene: TRBV6-6
abundance: few
CDR3nt: TGTGCCAGCACTTCCTCGGACAGACTGAACACTGAAGCTTTCTTT
CDR3aa: CASTSSDRLNTEAFF

j_gene: TRBJ1-1
d_gene: NA
v_gene: TRBV19
abundance: NA
CDR3nt: TGTGCCAGTCGGCGAGGAGGGATGAACACTGAAGCTTTCTTT
CDR3aa: CASRRGGMNTEAFF

j_gene: TRBJ2-7
d_gene: NA
v_gene: TRBV6-5
abundance: NA
CDR3nt: TGTGCCAGCAGGAAGGGTGGCAGGACCTACGAGCAGTACTTC
CDR3aa: CASRKGGRTYEQYF

j_gene: TRBJ2-1
d_gene: NA
v_gene: TRBV5-1
abundance: NA
CDR3nt: TGCGCCAGCAGCTTATTCCAGAAAAATGAGCAGTTCTTC
CDR3aa: CASSLFQKNEQFF

j_gene: TRBJ2-2
d_gene: NA
v_gene: TRBV5-1
abundance: NA
CDR3nt: TGCGCCAGCAGCCAATTACAGACAAGCACCGGGGAGCTGTTTTTT
CDR3aa: CASSQLQTSTGELFF

j_gene: TRBJ1-5
d_gene: NA
v_gene: TRBV21-1
abundance: NA
CDR3nt: TGTGCCAGCAGCAAAGCGGACAGGGGGATACGAAATCAGCCCCAGCATTTT
CDR3aa: CASSKADRGIRNQPQHF

j_gene: TRBJ1-4
d_gene: NA
v_gene: TRBV7-6
abundance: NA
CDR3nt: TGTGCCAGCGGGGGATTTGATGAAAAACTGTTTTTT
CDR3aa: CASGGFDEKLFF

j_gene: TRBJ2-5
d_gene: NA
v_gene: TRBV18
abundance: NA
CDR3nt: TGTGCCAGCTCACCGAACAGGGAAGAGACCCAGTACTTC
CDR3aa: CASSPNREETQYF

j_gene: TRBJ1-6
d_gene: NA
v_gene: TRBV7-9
abundance: NA
CDR3nt: TGTGCCAGTGGGAGAGAGGGAAGCTCACCCCTCCACTTT
CDR3aa: CASGREGSSPLHF

j_gene: TRBJ1-1
d_gene: TRBD1
v_gene: TRBV7-2
abundance: once
CDR3nt: TGTGCCAGCAGCTTAGTATTTGGGCAGGGGGACACTGAAGCTTTCTTT
CDR3aa: CASSLVFGQGDTEAFF

j_gene: TRBJ1-4
d_gene: NA
v_gene: TRBV29-1
abundance: NA
CDR3nt: TGCAGCGTTGGGAGGCTGGGAGGAGCAACTAATGAAAAACTGTTTTTT
CDR3aa: CSVGRLGGATNEKLFF

j_gene: TRBJ1-3
d_gene: NA
v_gene: TRBV30
abundance: once
CDR3nt: TGTGCCTGGAGCGGGGCTGTATTCTCTGGAAACACCATATATTTT
CDR3aa: CAWSGAVFSGNTIYF